This T cell receptor beta chain is drawn from a study of blood T cells in healthy people across ages. Study information: Template switching recovered approximately one barcoded beta molecule for every two T cells.

Remarks on this clonotype: Its target is not known.

A second roughly 7 to 12 cycle PCR used barcoded and J-beta primers. Through a template-switch adaptor with 12 random nucleotides, each cDNA molecule received a tag. One entry per CDR3 protein, called by TCRdb with MiXCR from the 5' RACE reads. Of about a million distinct CDR3 sequences detected, 45% to 60% appear once; the ten largest clones hold around 21%. Overall study findings and caveats: Per-million-T-cell TCR beta diversity fell roughly linearly with age.

CDR3 length equals 14 residues. V was clipped by 8 bases and J by 4 bases, with 20 bases between them. CDR1 SQVTM and CDR2 ANQGSEA come from the germline V gene. This clonotype was sampled from an older woman in good health. Sample: blood. The V call is TRBV29-1, the J call TRBJ1-1; the D is unclear. CDR3 loop: CSIRGAVGSTEAFF. The DNA of the CDR3 is TGCAGCATCCGGGGAGCGGTTGGGAGCACTGAAGCTTTCTTT.